A selection of T cell receptor beta chains follows, all from one sample in a study of PD-1 blockade in classical Hodgkin lymphoma. Sequenced by immunoSEQ multiplex PCR; TCRdb stores in-frame clones only, minus some. The sample records around 17,000 clones, approximately 92% being singletons. The material sequenced was peripheral blood mononuclear cells (PBMCs). These receptor sequences come from a human donor with classical Hodgkin lymphoma. Each CDR3 is given with its conserved first and last residue. D genes are given only for firm matches. Some rows have no size entry. The others give once, few or many, or a class for an expanded clone.

TRBD2	TRBV5-4	TRBJ2-7	NA	CASSLTSEGEQYF	TGTGCCAGCAGCCTGACTAGCGAGGGCGAGCAGTACTTC
TRBD2	TRBV18	TRBJ2-1	NA	CASSPQRGGYNEQFF	TGTGCCAGCTCACCTCAGCGGGGGGGTTACAATGAGCAGTTCTTC
NA	TRBV28	TRBJ1-2	NA	CASSLRYGYTF	TGTGCCAGCAGTTTACGGTATGGCTACACCTTC
NA	TRBV5-5	TRBJ1-2	once	CASWTGGPLGYTF	TGTGCCAGCTGGACGGGGGGGCCCCTGGGCTACACCTTC
NA	TRBV10-1	TRBJ2-3	NA	CASSEGGRYTQYF	TGCGCCAGCAGTGAGGGGGGCAGGTATACGCAGTATTTT
NA	TRBV11-2	TRBJ1-1	NA	CASTPMGRDGAFF	TGTGCCAGCACCCCTATGGGCAGGGATGGTGCTTTCTTT
NA	TRBV11-2	TRBJ1-3	NA	CASSSPRGAGNTIYF	TGTGCCAGCAGCTCCCCTAGGGGGGCTGGAAACACCATATATTTT
NA	TRBV4-1	TRBJ2-5	NA	CASTDSTGETQYF	TGCGCCAGCACAGATAGCACGGGGGAGACCCAGTACTTC
TRBD1	TRBV4-1	TRBJ1-6	NA	CASSQDGQAEPHF	TGCGCCAGCAGCCAAGATGGACAGGCCGAACCCCACTTT
NA	TRBV4-2	TRBJ2-1	NA	CASRASRDKHNEQFF	TGTGCCAGCAGGGCCTCCCGGGACAAACACAATGAGCAGTTCTTC
TRBD2	TRBV2	TRBJ2-7	few	CASRTAGGYEQYF	TGTGCCAGTAGGACAGCGGGAGGCTACGAGCAGTACTTC
TRBD2	TRBV4-1	TRBJ2-1	NA	CASSRVPSGSWNEQFF	TGCGCCAGCAGCCGGGTGCCTAGCGGGAGTTGGAATGAGCAGTTCTTC
TRBD2	TRBV11-2	TRBJ2-7	NA	CASSLGSVAGAYEQYF	TGTGCCAGCAGCTTAGGTTCTGTAGCGGGCGCCTACGAGCAGTACTTC